This is a list of T cell receptor beta chains from one sample in a study of blood T cell repertoires in COVID-19. Measured with immunoSEQ multiplex PCR; TCRdb has only the in-frame clones, and not every one. Of about 16,000 clones listed, about 89% are singletons. What was sequenced was peripheral blood. These receptors all stem from a man aged 55 to 69 with acute or convalescent COVID-19. The CDR3 runs from the conserved cysteine through the conserved F or W. The D gene is left open where the match is weak. The size field is filled for only some rows; it gives once, few, many or a size class.

TRBJ2-2	few	.	TRBV9	CASSKYPLLSEGGELFF	TGTGCCAGCAGCAAATATCCCCTCCTCAGCGAAGGCGGGGAGCTGTTTTTT
TRBJ2-2	.	TRBD2	TRBV28	CASKPSGRANTGELFF	TGTGCCAGCAAGCCTAGCGGGAGAGCGAACACCGGGGAGCTGTTTTTT
TRBJ2-7	.	.	TRBV7-9	CASSSPPGSSSYEQYF	TGTGCCAGCAGCTCCCCGCCAGGTTCGAGCTCCTACGAGCAGTACTTC
TRBJ2-5	.	.	TRBV3-1/TRBV3-2	CASSERRGGPETQYF	TGTGCCAGCAGCGAAAGAAGGGGGGGCCCGGAGACCCAGTACTTC
TRBJ2-7	.	.	TRBV5-4	CASSRPDSLAYEQYF	TGTGCCAGCAGCCGCCCGGACAGCCTCGCCTACGAGCAGTACTTC
TRBJ1-1	.	.	TRBV27	CASSLESNTEAFF	TGTGCCAGCAGTCTCGAGTCGAACACTGAAGCTTTCTTT
TRBJ2-3	.	.	TRBV3-1/TRBV3-2	CASSQEPRVGGLTQYF	TGTGCCAGCAGCCAAGAGCCCCGGGTGGGAGGCCTGACGCAGTATTTT
TRBJ2-5	.	TRBD1	TRBV9	CASSPRQGLTGETQYF	TGTGCCAGCAGCCCCCGACAGGGCTTAACGGGGGAGACCCAGTACTTC
TRBJ2-7	.	.	TRBV28	CAISGISSYEQYF	TGTGCCATTTCGGGAATAAGCTCCTACGAGCAGTACTTC
TRBJ2-1	.	TRBD2	TRBV11-2	CASSSLSTSGEQFF	TGTGCCAGCAGCTCCCTTAGTACTAGCGGGGAGCAGTTCTTC
TRBJ2-7	hyperexpanded	.	TRBV5-1	CASSLDTQSISYEQYF	TGCGCCAGCAGCTTGGATACACAATCCATCTCCTACGAGCAGTACTTC
TRBJ1-2	once	TRBD1	TRBV30	CAWTPQGGTYGYTF	TGTGCCTGGACACCCCAGGGGGGAACTTATGGCTACACCTTC
TRBJ2-3	.	TRBD2	TRBV15	CATSRGLAGGEDTQYF	TGTGCCACCAGCAGAGGTCTAGCGGGAGGAGAGGATACGCAGTATTTT
TRBJ2-1	.	TRBD1	TRBV28	CASSRTGSYNEQFF	TGTGCCAGCAGTCGGACAGGTTCCTACAATGAGCAGTTCTTC
TRBJ2-7	.	TRBD1	TRBV7-9	CASSPRDSAYEQYF	TGTGCCAGCAGCCCCCGGGACAGTGCCTACGAGCAGTACTTC
TRBJ2-2	once	.	TRBV4-2	CASSQDQNTGELFF	TGTGCCAGCAGCCAAGACCAGAACACCGGGGAGCTGTTTTTT
TRBJ2-6	once	.	TRBV3-1/TRBV3-2	CASSPRTTSGANVLTF	TGTGCCAGCAGCCCTCGAACGACTTCTGGGGCCAACGTCCTGACTTTC
TRBJ1-1	.	.	TRBV5-1	CASSLAEGTEAFF	TGCGCCAGCAGCTTGGCAGAGGGCACTGAAGCTTTCTTT
TRBJ2-7	.	.	TRBV19	CATRAASYEQYF	TGTGCCACCAGGGCGGCCTCCTACGAGCAGTACTTC
TRBJ1-4	.	TRBD1	TRBV5-6	CASSRQGSSEKLFF	TGTGCCAGCAGCCGACAGGGCTCTAGCGAAAAACTGTTTTTT
TRBJ2-3	.	TRBD2	TRBV5-4	CASSLLGLAGGYGTDTQYF	TGTGCCAGCAGCCTTCTGGGACTAGCGGGAGGGTATGGGACAGATACGCAGTATTTT
TRBJ2-7	.	TRBD2	TRBV30	CAWRPAGLIYEQYF	TGTGCCTGGAGGCCAGCGGGACTCATCTACGAGCAGTACTTC
TRBJ1-2	.	.	TRBV5-1	CASRNTGSGYGYTF	TGCGCCAGCAGAAATACAGGGTCCGGCTATGGCTACACCTTC
TRBJ2-3	.	.	TRBV2	CASSELEQDTQYF	TGTGCCAGCAGTGAACTGGAACAGGATACGCAGTATTTT
TRBJ2-1	.	TRBD2	TRBV5-1	CASSLAGGGLSYNEQFF	TGCGCCAGCAGCTTGGCCGGCGGGGGGCTGTCCTACAATGAGCAGTTCTTC
TRBJ1-5	few	.	TRBV9	CASSAEGHHYQPQHF	TGTGCCAGCAGCGCCGAGGGACACCACTATCAGCCCCAGCATTTT
TRBJ2-7	.	TRBD1	TRBV5-5	CASSLSGTGLGGEQYF	TGTGCCAGCAGCTTGTCCGGGACAGGGTTAGGGGGCGAGCAGTACTTC
TRBJ1-6	.	.	TRBV21-1	CASSGTVSSYNSPLHF	TGTGCCAGCAGCGGGACAGTAAGCTCCTATAATTCACCCCTCCACTTT
TRBJ1-2	.	TRBD1	TRBV3-1/TRBV3-2	CASSHTGGTNGYTF	TGTGCCAGCAGCCACACAGGGGGGACGAATGGCTACACCTTC
TRBJ1-1	.	.	TRBV6-5	CASSTTANTEAFF	TGTGCCAGCAGCACGACAGCGAACACTGAAGCTTTCTTT
TRBJ1-1	.	.	TRBV30	CAWTLGGNTEAFF	TGTGCCTGGACCCTAGGGGGGAACACTGAAGCTTTCTTT
TRBJ1-6	.	TRBD1	TRBV6-6	CASSYPWDREDSPLHF	TGTGCCAGCAGTTACCCCTGGGACAGGGAGGATTCACCCCTCCACTTT
TRBJ2-7	.	.	TRBV19	CASSPRVYYEQYF	TGTGCCAGTAGTCCGAGGGTTTACTACGAGCAGTACTTC
TRBJ2-2	.	TRBD2	TRBV7-2	CASSLGSGSVGGELFF	TGTGCCAGCAGCTTGGGTAGCGGGAGCGTTGGCGGGGAGCTGTTTTTT
TRBJ2-5	.	TRBD2	TRBV14	CASSLGLAEQETQYF	TGTGCCAGCAGCCTCGGACTAGCGGAGCAAGAGACCCAGTACTTC
TRBJ2-2	.	.	TRBV12-3/TRBV12-4	CASSMGAPGELFF	TGTGCCAGCAGCATGGGGGCTCCCGGGGAGCTGTTTTTT
TRBJ2-1	.	TRBD2	TRBV5-1	CASSPRLAGTNNEQFF	TGCGCCAGCAGCCCCCGTTTAGCGGGGACCAACAATGAGCAGTTCTTC
TRBJ2-3	.	.	TRBV7-2	CASSLMGLQTDTQYF	TGTGCCAGCAGCTTAATGGGACTGCAGACAGATACGCAGTATTTT
TRBJ1-6	.	.	TRBV7-9	CASSQGGGTSNSPLHF	TGTGCCAGCAGCCAAGGGGGGGGGACTTCTAATTCACCCCTCCACTTT
TRBJ1-2	.	TRBD1	TRBV5-1	CASSLIPGQGYGYTF	TGCGCCAGCAGCTTGATTCCGGGACAGGGGTATGGCTACACCTTC
TRBJ2-1	.	TRBD2	TRBV30	CAWTSGGRPYNEQFF	TGTGCCTGGACTAGCGGGGGGAGACCCTACAATGAGCAGTTCTTC
TRBJ2-3	.	.	TRBV24-1	CATSDFRGGDTQYF	TGTGCCACCAGTGATTTTAGGGGAGGAGATACGCAGTATTTT
TRBJ1-1	few	.	TRBV30	CAWSVNWADEAFF	TGTGCCTGGAGTGTGAATTGGGCAGATGAAGCTTTCTTT
TRBJ1-1	.	TRBD1	TRBV6-5	CASQQGYWNIAEAFF	TGTGCCAGCCAACAGGGGTATTGGAATATAGCTGAAGCTTTCTTT
TRBJ1-5	few	TRBD1	TRBV18	CASSPRDRLNQPQHF	TGTGCCAGCTCACCCCGGGACAGGCTCAATCAGCCCCAGCATTTT
TRBJ2-7	few	.	TRBV2	CASTLSGYEQYF	TGTGCCAGCACTCTTTCAGGGTACGAGCAGTACTTC
TRBJ2-6	medium-sized	TRBD2	TRBV19	CASSLAGGYGANVLTF	TGTGCCAGTAGTTTGGCGGGGGGCTATGGGGCCAACGTCCTGACTTTC
TRBJ2-2	.	.	TRBV2	CASSEGLPDGELFF	TGTGCCAGCAGTGAAGGACTCCCCGACGGGGAGCTGTTTTTT
TRBJ1-4	.	.	TRBV3-1/TRBV3-2	CASSQDLPENEKLFF	TGTGCCAGCAGCCAAGATCTTCCGGAGAATGAAAAACTGTTTTTT
TRBJ2-1	.	.	TRBV7-3	CASSPDYGLYNEQFF	TGTGCCAGCAGCCCCGACTATGGGCTCTACAATGAGCAGTTCTTC